The source of this T cell receptor beta chain is a study of CD8 T cells in Susac syndrome. The CDR3 spans 17 residues. Germline values: CDR1 LGHDT, CDR2 YNNKEL (reference sequence). J gave up 3 bases and V 0 bases, and 11 bases lay outside the gene matches. Reverse transcription used about 0.45 to 1 ug RNA and random hexamers. MiXCR, run by TCRdb on the immunoSEQ multiplex PCR reads, gives a single entry per CDR3 protein. The sample contains 53,000 or so distinct CDR3 sequences, 90% to 95% of which appear only once. High-throughput TCR beta sequencing covered peripheral CD8+ and CD4+ T cells. Age- and sex-matched healthy donors served as the control group.

The sequencing input was CD8+ T cells from PBMCs. The sequence came from a human donor in good health. The chain combines TRBV3-1 with TRBJ2-7; 7 bases align to TRBD2. The CDR3 loop reads CASSQDPTGGSLYEQYF. CDR3 nucleotides: TGTGCCAGCAGCCAAGATCCCACTGGCGGGAGCCTCTACGAGCAGTACTTC.